This T cell receptor (beta chain) was sequenced during a study of breast tumors, draining lymph nodes, adjacent tissues. General study points: Compared with lymph nodes, tumors were less diverse; compared with nontumor tissue, more. Compared with basal-like, luminal-like tumors shared significantly more repertoire with nontumor tissue. The lymph node origin of tumor T cells was framed as consistent with a hypothesis, not demonstrated. Findings are consistent with lymph node origin and intratumoral expansion of most tumor T cells.

Samples came from axillary lymph nodes draining the breast cancer. This clonotype was seen only a few times. Its specificity is not known. The CDR3 has 19 residues. Trimming took 4 bases from V and 0 from J; bases not matched to a gene: 15. Germline lookup yields CDR1 SGHRS and CDR2 YFSETQ. TCRdb re-analysed the multiplex PCR reads in MiXCR, keeping a single row per CDR3 protein. The repertoire holds some 100,000 distinct CDR3 sequences, roughly 20% seen once, with roughly 1.3% in the top ten. The sequencing sample was made of axillary lymph node tissue. The J gene is TRBJ2-4, the V gene TRBV5-1; 8 nucleotides match TRBD1. The origin of this receptor is a female donor with breast cancer. Some clones in this sample may be carry-over from other donors' samples. CDR3 sequence: CASSPQTGGALLAKNIQYF. CDR3 sequence (DNA): TGCGCCAGCAGCCCCCAAACAGGGGGAGCGCTTCTAGCCAAAAACATTCAGTACTTC.